This T cell receptor (beta chain) was recovered during a study of blood T cell repertoires in COVID-19. Study-wide context: Sample material is recorded as cDNA or gDNA derived from T cells, B-cell-depleted T cells, or PBMCs.

V lost 4 bases and J lost 5, with 16 bases in between. The CDR3 extends over 16 amino acids. CDR1 and CDR2 from the germline V gene are SGHNT and YYREEE (reference sequence). A single count supports this clone. Per the original methods: Reference gene primer amplification gave nucleated cell count estimates. Produced via immunoSEQ multiplex PCR; TCRdb's table is partial and in-frame only. The V and J calls and clone size come from that table; D and trimming were worked out from the DNA. Here the sample spans 200,000 or so clones, about nine tenths being singletons. The rearrangement links TRBV5-4 to TRBJ1-6, with D possibly TRBD1 on 6 matching bases. Sequencing input: peripheral blood. The TCR originated in a man in his fifties with acute or convalescent COVID-19. The CDR3, as DNA: TGTGCCAGCAGCCCCCAGGGGTCAGGAGATAATTCACCCCTCCACTTT. Its protein product is CASSPQGSGDNSPLHF.